The rows below give T cell receptor beta chains drawn from one sample of a study of blood T cell repertoires in COVID-19. TCRdb's copy holds only in-frame clones and misses some; the assay was immunoSEQ multiplex PCR. In the table there are about 350,000 clones, more than 70% of which are singletons. Source material: peripheral blood. The receptor source for this set is a woman aged 60 to 75 with COVID-19, enrolled during active disease. Both conserved end residues are part of each CDR3. The order of the fields is clone size, V gene, D gene, J gene, CDR3 protein, CDR3 DNA. D genes are given only for firm matches. Size is omitted from some rows. Given values are once, few, many or a class for expanded clones.

size: once
V: TRBV7-2
D: -
J: TRBJ1-5
CDR3: CASSPKGSGNQPQHF
DNA: TGTGCCAGCAGCCCAAAAGGGTCGGGAAATCAGCCCCAGCATTTT

size: -
V: TRBV29-1
D: -
J: TRBJ1-3
CDR3: CSVEAGAGGNTIYF
DNA: TGCAGCGTTGAGGCGGGAGCTGGTGGAAACACCATATATTTT

size: once
V: TRBV6-5
D: -
J: TRBJ1-2
CDR3: CASRSAGKDYGYTF
DNA: TGTGCCAGCAGGTCGGCGGGGAAAGACTATGGCTACACCTTC

size: -
V: TRBV7-8
D: -
J: TRBJ2-5
CDR3: CASSFTGSETQYF
DNA: TGTGCCAGCAGCTTTACAGGGTCAGAGACCCAGTACTTC

size: -
V: TRBV2
D: TRBD2
J: TRBJ2-5
CDR3: CASPGAGGLRQETQYF
DNA: TGTGCCAGCCCCGGGGCGGGGGGGCTTCGGCAAGAGACCCAGTACTTC

size: -
V: TRBV27
D: -
J: TRBJ1-1
CDR3: CASSFYWNTEAFF
DNA: TGTGCCAGCAGTTTCTATTGGAACACTGAAGCTTTCTTT

size: many
V: TRBV19
D: TRBD2
J: TRBJ2-1
CDR3: CASSRASGGANEQFF
DNA: TGTGCCAGTAGTAGGGCTAGCGGGGGGGCCAATGAGCAGTTCTTC

size: -
V: TRBV30
D: -
J: TRBJ1-4
CDR3: CAWSFDTTNEKLFF
DNA: TGTGCCTGGAGTTTTGACACAACTAATGAAAAACTGTTTTTT

size: -
V: TRBV5-1
D: -
J: TRBJ1-2
CDR3: CASSSGSGVYGYTF
DNA: TGCGCCAGCAGCTCCGGGTCAGGGGTCTATGGCTACACCTTC

size: -
V: TRBV9
D: TRBD2
J: TRBJ2-3
CDR3: CASSPSGGDRTDTQYF
DNA: TGTGCCAGCAGCCCGAGCGGGGGGGACCGCACAGATACGCAGTATTTT

size: few
V: TRBV11-2
D: -
J: TRBJ2-7
CDR3: CASSSQYEQYF
DNA: TGTGCCAGCAGCTCACAATACGAGCAGTACTTC